A single sample gave rise to the 24 T cell receptor beta chains below, sequenced in a study of T-cell reconstitution after alpha-beta-depleted transplantation in children. TCRbeta library construction was performed incorporating unique molecular identifiers. TCRdb called the PCR reads again in MiXCR, with one record for every CDR3 protein. The data hold roughly 200,000 distinct CDR3 sequences, with 6.6% observed a single time. The source was PBMCs, collected before TCRalphabeta/CD19-depleted stem cell transplant. The receptors stem from a boy aged 2 to 10 with acute lymphoblastic leukemia, due to receive a stem cell transplant.

The table lists this clonotype with many counts. This chain links TRBV12-3 or TRBV12-4 with TRBJ2-7; no clear D gene. The CDR3 is made up of 11 amino acids. V lost 3 bases, J lost 4 bases, and 4 bases lay in between. This chain's CDR3 is CASSFQYEQYF. CDR3 coding DNA: TGTGCCAGCAGTTTTCAGTACGAGCAGTACTTC.

This clonotype has ten or more counts. The rearrangement uses TRBV29-1 and TRBJ1-1, with a weak D call TRBD1 (5 bases). Germline V lookup: CDR1 SQVTM, CDR2 ANQGSEA. The CDR3 runs 15 residues. V lost 6 bases and J lost 3, with 20 bases in between. Here the CDR3 reads CSVSVQGRAYTEAFF. DNA of the CDR3: TGCAGCGTATCCGTTCAGGGCAGGGCCTACACTGAAGCTTTCTTT. Using reference TRBV29-1 and TRBJ1-1 for the parts outside the CDR3, the full variable domain is SAVISQKPSRDICQRGTSLTIQCQVDSQVTMMFWYRQQPGQSLTLIATANQGSEATYESGFVIDKFPISRPNLTFSTLTVSNMSPEDSSIYLCSVSVQGRAYTEAFFGQGTRLTVV.

This clonotype appeared many times. V is TRBV5-1 and J is TRBJ2-1; maybe TRBD2 (6 bases). CDR1 and CDR2 (germline): SGHRS, YFSETQ. V was cut by 0 bases and J by 5 bases, with 15 bases left in between. This CDR3 contains 16 residues. CDR3 region: CASSLAPGEPDNEQFF. CDR3 in DNA: TGCGCCAGCAGCTTGGCCCCGGGGGAGCCTGACAATGAGCAGTTCTTC.

This clonotype was seen at least ten times. This rearrangement joins TRBV25-1 to TRBJ1-5; TRBD1 agrees at 7 bases. The germline V gene has CDR1 MGHDK and CDR2 SYGVNS. J gave up 5 bases and V 4 bases, and 5 bases lay outside the gene matches. This CDR3 spans 14 amino acids. CDR3 bases: TGTGCCAGCAGTGCCAGGGACAGCGATCAGCCCCAGCATTTT. Translating gives CASSARDSDQPQHF. Based on the CDR3 plus reference TRBV25-1 and TRBJ1-5, the full variable domain is EADIYQTPRYLVIGTGKKITLECSQTMGHDKMYWYQQDPGMELHLIHYSYGVNSTEKGDLSSESTVSRIRTEHFPLTLESARPSHTSQYLCASSARDSDQPQHFGDGTRLSIL.

This clonotype was observed many times. The chain links TRBV12-3 or TRBV12-4 to TRBJ1-1; the match to TRBD1 covers 10 bases. The CDR3 is 16 residues long. V was pared by 6 bases and J by 3 bases, with 10 bases of the junction left unmatched. The CDR3 DNA is TGTGCCAGCAGACGTCCCGGGACAGGGGCGGACACTGAAGCTTTCTTT. Amino acids: CASRRPGTGADTEAFF.

This clonotype was recorded many times. The CDR3 loop is CSARISGGSQPQHF. CDR3 DNA: TGCAGCGCCCGCATTTCGGGGGGAAGTCAGCCCCAGCATTTT. The V and J genes are TRBV29-1 and TRBJ1-5, with D perhaps matching TRBD1 (5 bases). Germline assignment: CDR1 SQVTM and CDR2 ANQGSEA. V was shortened by 7 bases and J by 6 bases, with 19 bases between the two germline ends. CDR3 length equals 14 residues.

This clonotype was counted ten times or more. V and J are TRBV7-2 and TRBJ2-7; D perhaps matches TRBD1 (6 bases). This CDR3 has 14 residues. Germline CDR1 and CDR2: SGHTA and FQGNSA. V dropped 0 bases and J dropped 3 bases, with 9 bases sitting between them. The CDR3 bases are TGTGCCAGCAGCTTAGCGGGGGCTCACTACGAGCAGTACTTC. It specifies CASSLAGAHYEQYF.

There are a few counts of this clonotype. V and J are TRBV7-9 and TRBJ2-5; D unclear. This CDR3 has 15 amino acids. Trimming cost V 3 bases and J 1 base, with 12 bases left between them. Germline V gene sequence: CDR1 SEHNR, CDR2 FQNEAQ (reference sequence). The CDR3 spells CASSFTGGSQETQYF. DNA for the CDR3: TGTGCCAGCAGCTTCACTGGCGGATCCCAAGAGACCCAGTACTTC. The full variable domain, with the rest looked up from reference TRBV7-9 and TRBJ2-5, is DTGVSQNPRHKITKRGQNVTFRCDPISEHNRLYWYRQTLGQGPEFLTYFQNEAQLEKSRLLSDRFSAERPKGSFSTLEIQRTEQGDSAMYLCASSFTGGSQETQYFGPGTRLLVL.

The chain joins TRBV6-5 to TRBJ2-3; 8 positions match TRBD2. Germline V gene lookup returns CDR1 MNHEY and CDR2 SVGAGI. Trimming took 1 base from V and 2 from J; bases not matched to a gene: 2. The CDR3 loop spans 15 amino acids. CDR3 in amino acids: CASSYFGRATDTQYF. The CDR3 nucleotides read TGTGCCAGCAGTTACTTCGGGAGGGCCACAGATACGCAGTATTTT.

The table lists this clonotype with a few counts. It may be a read error: a sequence one base away is much more abundant. V gene TRBV13 combines with J gene TRBJ1-1, with D possibly being TRBD1 (5 bases). V lost 1 base and J lost 13, with 16 bases in between. The CDR3 consists of 13 residues. CDR1 PRHDT and CDR2 FYEKMQ come from the germline V gene (reference sequence). The CDR3 loop reads CASSLEGSEMDFF. The CDR3 coding sequence is TGTGCCAGCAGCTTAGAGGGGTCGGAGATGGATTTCTTT.

V is TRBV7-8 and J is TRBJ2-5; maybe TRBD1 (5 bases). V dropped 4 bases and J dropped 7 bases, with 16 bases sitting between them. Germline V gene lookup returns CDR1 SGHVS and CDR2 FQNEAQ. This CDR3 spans 14 amino acids. The CDR3 DNA reads TGTGCCAGCAGCTCCCCGGGTTTAGGGGTGACCCAGTACTTC. Amino acids: CASSSPGLGVTQYF. Supplemented by reference TRBV7-8 and TRBJ2-5, the full variable domain reads GAGVSQSPRYKVAKRGQDVALRCDPISGHVSLFWYQQALGQGPEFLTYFQNEAQLDKSGLPSDRFFAERPEGSVSTLKIQRTQQEDSAVYLCASSSPGLGVTQYFGPGTRLLVL.

This clonotype came up many times. The J gene is TRBJ2-1, the V gene TRBV25-1; tentatively, D is TRBD1 (6 bases). V dropped 0 bases and J dropped 9 bases, with 21 bases sitting between them. The length of the CDR3 is 17 residues. Germline V gene data show CDR1 as MGHDK and CDR2 as SYGVNS. This CDR3 reads CASSEYPTPGHSAEQFF. CDR3 DNA: TGTGCCAGCAGTGAATACCCGACTCCGGGACACTCGGCTGAGCAGTTCTTC. Looking up the rest from reference TRBV25-1 and TRBJ2-1 gives the full variable domain: EADIYQTPRYLVIGTGKKITLECSQTMGHDKMYWYQQDPGMELHLIHYSYGVNSTEKGDLSSESTVSRIRTEHFPLTLESARPSHTSQYLCASSEYPTPGHSAEQFFGPGTRLTVL.

This clonotype was seen a handful of times. V and J are TRBV5-1 and TRBJ2-7; D is perhaps TRBD1 or TRBD2 (5 bases each). The germline gives CDR1 SGHRS, CDR2 YFSETQ. V was pared by 4 bases and J by 3 bases, with 20 bases between. The length of the CDR3 is 16 residues. The CDR3 here is CASSPTSGTARYEQYF. In DNA, the CDR3 is TGCGCCAGCAGCCCCACCTCGGGGACGGCCCGCTACGAGCAGTACTTC. The full variable domain, completed using reference TRBV5-1 and TRBJ2-7, is KAGVTQTPRYLIKTRGQQVTLSCSPISGHRSVSWYQQTPGQGLQFLFEYFSETQRNKGNFPGRFSGRQFSNSRSEMNVSTLELGDSALYLCASSPTSGTARYEQYFGPGTRLTVT.

The sample holds many counts of this clonotype. CDR3 amino acids: CASGRVAGELFF. The CDR3, as DNA: TGTGCCAGCGGTCGGGTGGCCGGGGAGCTGTTTTTT. The chain joins TRBV28 to TRBJ2-2; no clear D. The V end lost 8 bases, the J end lost 6 bases, and 10 bases lay between the germline ends. The V gene's germline CDR1 is MDHEN and CDR2 SYDVKM. This CDR3 is 12 amino acids long.

This clonotype has a handful of counts. This chain joins TRBV11-3 and TRBJ2-1; 7 bases align to TRBD1. The V gene end was trimmed by 5 bases and the J gene end by 0 bases; junction bases not matched to a gene: 7. The CDR3 sequence is 16 residues long. The germline V gene has CDR1 SGHNT and CDR2 YENEEA. CDR3 loop: CASSGDSTLSYNEQFF. CDR3 DNA: TGTGCCAGCAGCGGGGACAGTACACTCTCCTACAATGAGCAGTTCTTC.

There are many counts of this clonotype. This chain uses TRBV12-3 or TRBV12-4 with TRBJ1-4; 7 positions match TRBD1. Germline trimming cut 6 bases from V and 2 bases from J; bases unmatched to any gene: 3. The length of the CDR3 is 14 residues. The CDR3 here is CASRGQLTNEKLFF. CDR3 in DNA: TGTGCCAGCAGGGGACAGTTGACTAATGAAAAACTGTTTTTT.

This clonotype was seen many times. The chain couples TRBV6-5 to TRBJ1-1, with TRBD1 as a possible D gene (5 bases). The ends were cut back, 5 bases at V and 11 bases at J, with 18 bases in the middle. Germline values: CDR1 MNHEY, CDR2 SVGAGI. The CDR3 length is 13 residues. The CDR3, as DNA: TGTGCCAGCAGTCGGGCCCTAGGGGATGAGGCTTTCTTT. Protein: CASSRALGDEAFF.

There are a few counts of this clonotype. The chain joins TRBV6-5 to TRBJ1-1, with D maybe TRBD1 (6 bases). CDR1 and CDR2 from the germline V gene are MNHEY and SVGAGI. The ends were cut back, 9 bases at V and 8 bases at J, with 13 bases in the middle. The CDR3 has 11 amino acids. In nucleotides, the CDR3 is TGTGCCAGTTACTTAGGACAGGAAGCTTTCTTT. Translating it yields CASYLGQEAFF.

This clonotype appeared many times. The chain has TRBV29-1 and TRBJ2-3; D ambiguous. V lost 0 bases, J lost 4 bases, and 8 bases lay in between. Germline V gives CDR1 SQVTM, CDR2 ANQGSEA. The CDR3 is 13 residues long. The CDR3 here is CSVEEAEPDTQYF. The CDR3 bases are TGCAGCGTTGAAGAAGCTGAACCAGATACGCAGTATTTT.

Concerning this clonotype itself: A read error may explain this, as a much larger clone is one base away. The chain joins TRBV5-4 to TRBJ2-2; D perhaps matches TRBD2 (5 bases). V was shortened by 0 bases and J by 4 bases, with 13 bases between the two germline ends. CDR1 SGHNT and CDR2 YYREEE come from the germline V gene (reference sequence). The CDR3 has 16 amino acids. DNA of the CDR3: TGTGCCAGCAGCTTGGGGCTGAACGGGGTCACCGGGGAGCTGTTTTTT. It translates to CASSLGLNGVTGELFF. Full variable domain (missing parts from reference TRBV5-4 and TRBJ2-2): ETGVTQSPTHLIKTRGQQVTLRCSSQSGHNTVSWYQQALGQGPQFIFQYYREEENGRGNFPPRFSGLQFPNYSSELNVNALELDDSALYLCASSLGLNGVTGELFFGEGSRLTVL.

This clonotype was counted many times. The chain carries TRBV10-3 and TRBJ1-5; unclear D gene. The CDR3 contains 13 residues. V was trimmed by 5 bases and J by 2 bases, leaving 7 bases between them. Germline V gives CDR1 ENHRY, CDR2 SYGVKD. CDR3 residues: CAISLNGNQPQHF. CDR3 bases: TGTGCCATCAGTCTGAATGGCAATCAGCCCCAGCATTTT.

Many counts were recorded for this clonotype. The J gene is TRBJ2-5, the V gene TRBV5-5; either TRBD1 or TRBD2 may supply D (5 bases each). V lost 4 bases and J 5 bases, leaving 12 bases between the germline ends. Germline CDR1 reads SGHKS; CDR2 reads YYEKEE (reference sequence). The CDR3 spans 13 residues. In nucleotides, the CDR3 is TGTGCCAGCAGCCGGGACCCACCCGAGACCCAGTACTTC. It encodes CASSRDPPETQYF.

The chain couples TRBV28 to TRBJ1-3; no firm D call. Trimming shortened V by 1 base and J by 0 bases, and 10 bases separated the two germline ends. The CDR3 is 16 residues long. CDR1 is MDHEN, CDR2 SYDVKM, per germline. Written as DNA, the CDR3 is TGTGCCAGCAGTTTATTTAGGGAGATCTCTGGAAACACCATATATTTT. Amino acid sequence: CASSLFREISGNTIYF.

This clonotype has ten or more counts. The CDR3 loop reads CASSHYKAHHFIQYF. The CDR3, as DNA: TGTGCCAGCAGCCACTACAAGGCTCACCATTTCATTCAGTACTTC. The V call is TRBV11-2, the J call TRBJ2-4; no firm D call. CDR1 SGHAT and CDR2 FQNNGV come from the germline V gene. Trimming cost V 5 bases and J 9 bases, with 20 bases left between them. This CDR3 has 15 residues.